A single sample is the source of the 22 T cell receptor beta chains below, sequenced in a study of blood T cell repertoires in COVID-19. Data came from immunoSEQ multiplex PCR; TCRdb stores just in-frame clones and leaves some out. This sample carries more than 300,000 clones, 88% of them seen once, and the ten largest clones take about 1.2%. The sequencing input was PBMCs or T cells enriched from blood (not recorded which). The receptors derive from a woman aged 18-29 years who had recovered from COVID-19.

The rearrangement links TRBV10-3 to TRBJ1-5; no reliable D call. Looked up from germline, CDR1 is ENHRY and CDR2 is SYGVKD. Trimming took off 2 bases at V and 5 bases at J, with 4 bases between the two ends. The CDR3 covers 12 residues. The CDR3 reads CAISERDQPQHF. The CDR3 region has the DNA TGTGCCATCAGTGAGCGGGATCAGCCCCAGCATTTT.

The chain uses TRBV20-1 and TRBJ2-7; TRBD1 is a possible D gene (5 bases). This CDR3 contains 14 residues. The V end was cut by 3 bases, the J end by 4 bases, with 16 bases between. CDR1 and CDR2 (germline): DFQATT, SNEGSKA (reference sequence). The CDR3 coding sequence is TGCAGTGCTAGTTACGGACAAACGACTTACGAGCAGTACTTC. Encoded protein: CSASYGQTTYEQYF.

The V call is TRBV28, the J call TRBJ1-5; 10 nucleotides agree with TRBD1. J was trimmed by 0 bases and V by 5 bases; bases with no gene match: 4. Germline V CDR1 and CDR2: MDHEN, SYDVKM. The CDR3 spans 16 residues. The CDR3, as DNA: TGTGCCAGCAGTCGGGACAGGGGTTCTAGCAATCAGCCCCAGCATTTT. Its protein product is CASSRDRGSSNQPQHF. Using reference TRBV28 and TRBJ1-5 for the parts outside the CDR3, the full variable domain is DVKVTQSSRYLVKRTGEKVFLECVQDMDHENMFWYRQDPGLGLRLIYFSYDVKMKEKGDIPEGYSVSREKKERFSLILESASTNQTSMYLCASSRDRGSSNQPQHFGDGTRLSIL.

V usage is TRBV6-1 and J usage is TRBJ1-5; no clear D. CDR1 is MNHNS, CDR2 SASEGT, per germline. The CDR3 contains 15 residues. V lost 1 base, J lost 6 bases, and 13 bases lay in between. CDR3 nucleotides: TGTGCCAGCAGTGAAGAAGCGGAACCAGGTCAGCCCCAGCATTTT. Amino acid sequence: CASSEEAEPGQPQHF.

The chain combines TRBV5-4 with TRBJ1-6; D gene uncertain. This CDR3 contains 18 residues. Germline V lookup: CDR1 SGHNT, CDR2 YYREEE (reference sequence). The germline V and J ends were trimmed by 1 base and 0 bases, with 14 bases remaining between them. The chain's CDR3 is CASSLSAGKSSYNSPLHF. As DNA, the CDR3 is TGTGCCAGCAGCTTGTCCGCCGGGAAAAGCTCCTATAATTCACCCCTCCACTTT.

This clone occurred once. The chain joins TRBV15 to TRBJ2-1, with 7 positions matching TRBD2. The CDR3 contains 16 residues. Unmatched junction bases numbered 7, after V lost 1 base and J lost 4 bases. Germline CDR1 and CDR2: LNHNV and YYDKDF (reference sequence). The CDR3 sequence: CATSRVRAGEYNEQFF. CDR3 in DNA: TGTGCCACCAGCAGAGTTCGGGCGGGGGAGTACAATGAGCAGTTCTTC.

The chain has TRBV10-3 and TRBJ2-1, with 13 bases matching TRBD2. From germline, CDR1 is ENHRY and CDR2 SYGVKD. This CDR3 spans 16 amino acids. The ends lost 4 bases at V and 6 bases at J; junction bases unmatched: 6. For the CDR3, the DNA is TGTGCCATCAGTGTGACTAGCGGGGGGCGGCTCAATGAGCAGTTCTTC. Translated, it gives CAISVTSGGRLNEQFF.

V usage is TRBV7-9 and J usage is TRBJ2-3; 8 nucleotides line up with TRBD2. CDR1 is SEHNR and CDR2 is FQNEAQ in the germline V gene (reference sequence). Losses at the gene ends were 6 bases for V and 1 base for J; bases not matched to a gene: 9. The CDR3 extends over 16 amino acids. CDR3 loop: CASRLSGGQGTDTQYF. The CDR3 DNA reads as TGTGCCAGCAGGCTTTCGGGGGGGCAGGGCACAGATACGCAGTATTTT.

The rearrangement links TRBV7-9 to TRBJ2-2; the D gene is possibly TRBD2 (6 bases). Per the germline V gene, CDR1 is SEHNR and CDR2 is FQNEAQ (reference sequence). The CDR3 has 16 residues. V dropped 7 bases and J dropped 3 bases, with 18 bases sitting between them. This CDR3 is CASTILGVADTGELFF. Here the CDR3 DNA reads TGTGCCAGCACCATTCTAGGGGTAGCGGACACCGGGGAGCTGTTTTTT.

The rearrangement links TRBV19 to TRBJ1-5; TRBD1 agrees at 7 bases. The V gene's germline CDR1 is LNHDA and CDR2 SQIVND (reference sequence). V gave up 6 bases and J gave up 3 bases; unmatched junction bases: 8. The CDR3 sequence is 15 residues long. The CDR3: CASSPTGTDNQPQHF. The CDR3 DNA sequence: TGTGCCAGTAGCCCAACCGGGACAGACAATCAGCCCCAGCATTTT.

In nucleotides, the CDR3 is TGCGCCAGCAGCTTGGCAGGAGCGGGGTCTCAGCCCCAGCATTTT. Translating gives CASSLAGAGSQPQHF. The chain links TRBV5-1 to TRBJ1-5; D is undetermined. This CDR3 contains 15 residues. Trimming took off 0 bases at V and 6 bases at J, with 13 bases between the two ends. Germline V gene lookup returns CDR1 SGHRS and CDR2 YFSETQ.

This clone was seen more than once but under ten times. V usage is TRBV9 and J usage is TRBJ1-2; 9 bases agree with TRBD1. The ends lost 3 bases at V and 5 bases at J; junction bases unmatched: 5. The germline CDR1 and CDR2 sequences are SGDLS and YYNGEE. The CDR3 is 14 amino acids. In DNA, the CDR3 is TGTGCCAGCAGCGCGACCGGGACAGGGTATGGCTACACCTTC. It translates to CASSATGTGYGYTF.

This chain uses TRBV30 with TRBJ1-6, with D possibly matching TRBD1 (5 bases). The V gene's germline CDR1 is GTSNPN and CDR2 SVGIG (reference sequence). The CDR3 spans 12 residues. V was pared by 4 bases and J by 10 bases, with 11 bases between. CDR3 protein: CAWIGVGSPLHF. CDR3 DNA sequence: TGTGCCTGGATAGGGGTGGGATCACCCCTCCACTTT.

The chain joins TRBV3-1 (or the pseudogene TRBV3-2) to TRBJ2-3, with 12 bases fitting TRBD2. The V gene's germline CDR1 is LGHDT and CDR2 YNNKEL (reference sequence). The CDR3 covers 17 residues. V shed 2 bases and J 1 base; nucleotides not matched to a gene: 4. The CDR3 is CASSQTSGGPRTDTQYF. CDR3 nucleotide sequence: TGTGCCAGCAGCCAAACTAGCGGGGGGCCCCGCACAGATACGCAGTATTTT.

CDR3 loop: CASSPWVAGGTEAFF. As DNA, the CDR3 is TGTGCCAGCAGCCCCTGGGTGGCAGGGGGGACTGAAGCTTTCTTT. The chain carries TRBV9 and TRBJ1-1; 7 nucleotides match TRBD1. CDR3 length equals 15 residues. Germline values: CDR1 SGDLS, CDR2 YYNGEE. With V trimmed by 4 bases and J by 5 bases, 11 bases remained unmatched.

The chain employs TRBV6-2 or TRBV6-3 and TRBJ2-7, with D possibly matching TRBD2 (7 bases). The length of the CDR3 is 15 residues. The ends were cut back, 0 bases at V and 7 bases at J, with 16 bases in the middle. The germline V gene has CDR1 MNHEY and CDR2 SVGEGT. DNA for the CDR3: TGTGCCAGCAGTTACTCCCCGGGGGGCAAAGGGGAGCAGTACTTC. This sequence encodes CASSYSPGGKGEQYF.

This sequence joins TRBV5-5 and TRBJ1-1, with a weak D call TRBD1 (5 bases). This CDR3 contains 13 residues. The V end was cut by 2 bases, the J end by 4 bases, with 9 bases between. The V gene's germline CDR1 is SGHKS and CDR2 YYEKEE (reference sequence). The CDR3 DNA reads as TGTGCCAGCAGCTTAGACAGTCGCACTGAAGCTTTCTTT. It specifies CASSLDSRTEAFF.

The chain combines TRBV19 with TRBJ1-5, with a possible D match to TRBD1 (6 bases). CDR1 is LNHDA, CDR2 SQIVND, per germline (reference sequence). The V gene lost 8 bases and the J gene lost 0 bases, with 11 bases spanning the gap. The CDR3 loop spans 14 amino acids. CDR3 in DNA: TGTGCCAGTTGGGACATTTATAGCAATCAGCCCCAGCATTTT. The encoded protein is CASWDIYSNQPQHF. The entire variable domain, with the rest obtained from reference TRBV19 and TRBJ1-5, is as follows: DGGITQSPKYLFRKEGQNVTLSCEQNLNHDAMYWYRQDPGQGLRLIYYSQIVNDFQKGDIAEGYSVSREKKESFPLTVTSAQKNPTAFYLCASWDIYSNQPQHFGDGTRLSIL.

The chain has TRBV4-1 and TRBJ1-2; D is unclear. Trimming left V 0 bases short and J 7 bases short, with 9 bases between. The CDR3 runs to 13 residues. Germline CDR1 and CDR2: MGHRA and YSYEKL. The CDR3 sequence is CASSQETAGGYTF. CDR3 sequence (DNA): TGCGCCAGCAGCCAAGAGACGGCGGGTGGCTACACCTTC.

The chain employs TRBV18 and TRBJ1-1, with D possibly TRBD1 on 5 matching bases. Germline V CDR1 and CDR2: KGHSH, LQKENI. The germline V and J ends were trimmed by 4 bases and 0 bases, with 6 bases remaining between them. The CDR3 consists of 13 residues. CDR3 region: CASSQGVNTEAFF. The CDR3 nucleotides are TGTGCCAGCTCACAAGGGGTGAACACTGAAGCTTTCTTT.

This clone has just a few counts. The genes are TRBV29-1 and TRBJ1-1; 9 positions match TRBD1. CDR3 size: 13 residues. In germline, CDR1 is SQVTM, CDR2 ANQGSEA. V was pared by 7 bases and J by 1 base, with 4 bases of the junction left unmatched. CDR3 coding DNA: TGCAGCGCCGTGACAGGGGGGAACACTGAAGCTTTCTTT. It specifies CSAVTGGNTEAFF.

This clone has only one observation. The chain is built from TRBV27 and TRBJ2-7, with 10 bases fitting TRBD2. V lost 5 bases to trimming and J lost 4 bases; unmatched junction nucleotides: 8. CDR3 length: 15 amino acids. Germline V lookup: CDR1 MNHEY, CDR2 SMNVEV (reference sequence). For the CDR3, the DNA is TGTGCCAGCAGTCCAACGGGACTAGCGATTTACGAGCAGTACTTC. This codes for CASSPTGLAIYEQYF.